These T cell receptor beta chains were read from a single sample in a study of siplizumab effects on memory and regulatory T cells. The assay was immunoSEQ multiplex PCR, and TCRdb's table has in-frame clones only and misses some. This sample carries about 85,000 clones, approximately 95% of them seen once, and the ten largest clones take approximately 17%. Sequenced material: CD8+ T cells sorted from blood. Receptors were obtained from a human donor in good health. The CDR3 runs from the conserved cysteine through the conserved F or W. The order of the fields is clone size, D gene, V gene, CDR3 length, J gene, CDR3 protein, CDR3 DNA. D genes are given only for firm matches. Part of the rows lack a size; the others show once, few, many or a class for expanded clones.

size: NA; D: NA; V: TRBV29-1; length: 12; J: TRBJ2-7; CDR3: CSVAGQTYEQYF; DNA: TGCAGCGTTGCAGGACAGACCTACGAGCAGTACTTC
size: NA; D: NA; V: TRBV27; length: 13; J: TRBJ1-1; CDR3: CASRWGLGTEAFF; DNA: TGTGCCAGCAGGTGGGGTTTGGGCACTGAAGCTTTCTTT
size: NA; D: NA; V: TRBV12-1; length: 15; J: TRBJ2-2; CDR3: CASSLNEGTFGELFF; DNA: TGTGCCAGCAGCCTAAATGAGGGGACTTTCGGGGAGCTGTTTTTT
size: NA; D: NA; V: TRBV19; length: 14; J: TRBJ2-1; CDR3: CASSIAVFPNEQFF; DNA: TGTGCCAGTAGTATAGCGGTATTTCCCAATGAGCAGTTCTTC
size: once; D: NA; V: TRBV21-1; length: 15; J: TRBJ2-5; CDR3: CASSKAYTYQETQYF; DNA: TGTGCCAGCAGCAAAGCGTATACCTATCAAGAGACCCAGTACTTC
size: NA; D: NA; V: TRBV13; length: 15; J: TRBJ2-7; CDR3: CASSLPRGKPYEQYF; DNA: TGTGCCAGCAGCCTCCCAAGGGGGAAGCCCTACGAGCAGTACTTC
size: NA; D: NA; V: TRBV19; length: 15; J: TRBJ1-2; CDR3: CASSMSDSPLLGYTF; DNA: TGTGCCAGTAGTATGTCTGACAGCCCTCTTCTGGGCTACACCTTC
size: NA; D: TRBD1; V: TRBV18; length: 13; J: TRBJ1-2; CDR3: CASYPGTGYGYTF; DNA: TGTGCCAGCTACCCCGGGACAGGGTATGGCTACACCTTC
size: once; D: NA; V: TRBV7-9; length: 13; J: TRBJ1-4; CDR3: CASSYRSNEKLFF; DNA: TGTGCCAGCAGCTACAGAAGTAATGAAAAACTGTTTTTT
size: NA; D: NA; V: TRBV19; length: 14; J: TRBJ1-5; CDR3: CASTPGRSNQPQHF; DNA: TGTGCCAGTACTCCGGGACGTAGCAATCAGCCCCAGCATTTT
size: NA; D: NA; V: TRBV5-1; length: 15; J: TRBJ2-7; CDR3: CASSLEPGADYEQYF; DNA: TGCGCCAGCAGCTTGGAGCCAGGGGCCGACTACGAGCAGTACTTC
size: NA; D: NA; V: TRBV13; length: 13; J: TRBJ2-1; CDR3: CASSLGTAIEQFF; DNA: TGTGCCAGCAGCTTAGGGACTGCGATTGAGCAGTTCTTC
size: NA; D: NA; V: TRBV13; length: 16; J: TRBJ1-6; CDR3: CASSLGPGGSGSPLHF; DNA: TGTGCCAGCAGCTTAGGCCCTGGGGGTTCGGGATCACCCCTCCACTTT
size: NA; D: TRBD1; V: TRBV29-1; length: 14; J: TRBJ2-1; CDR3: CSLPTGGDDNEQFF; DNA: TGCAGCTTACCTACAGGGGGCGATGACAATGAGCAGTTCTTC
size: NA; D: NA; V: TRBV28; length: 14; J: TRBJ2-7; CDR3: CASSIPGQSYEQYF; DNA: TGTGCCAGCAGTATCCCGGGACAATCCTACGAGCAGTACTTC
size: NA; D: NA; V: TRBV28; length: 15; J: TRBJ1-2; CDR3: CASSLGTLTHYGYTF; DNA: TGTGCCAGCAGTTTGGGGACACTCACCCACTATGGCTACACCTTC
size: NA; D: TRBD2; V: TRBV2; length: 15; J: TRBJ2-1; CDR3: CASTYLSGGLNEQFF; DNA: TGTGCCAGCACCTACCTTAGCGGGGGACTCAATGAGCAGTTCTTC
size: once; D: NA; V: TRBV11-2; length: 16; J: TRBJ1-1; CDR3: CASSPREADQNTEAFF; DNA: TGTGCCAGCAGCCCGCGGGAGGCAGACCAGAACACTGAAGCTTTCTTT